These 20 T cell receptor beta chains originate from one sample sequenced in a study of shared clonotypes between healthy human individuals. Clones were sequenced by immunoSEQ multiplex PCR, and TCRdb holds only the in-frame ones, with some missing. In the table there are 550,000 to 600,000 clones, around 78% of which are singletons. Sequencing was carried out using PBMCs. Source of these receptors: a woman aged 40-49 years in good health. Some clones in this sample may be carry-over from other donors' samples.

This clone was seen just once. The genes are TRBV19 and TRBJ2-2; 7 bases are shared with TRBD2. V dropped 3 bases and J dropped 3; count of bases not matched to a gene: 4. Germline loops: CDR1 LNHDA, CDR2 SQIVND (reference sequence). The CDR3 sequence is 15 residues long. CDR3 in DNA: TGTGCCAGTAGTATGTACCTAGCGGACACCGGGGAGCTGTTTTTT. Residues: CASSMYLADTGELFF.

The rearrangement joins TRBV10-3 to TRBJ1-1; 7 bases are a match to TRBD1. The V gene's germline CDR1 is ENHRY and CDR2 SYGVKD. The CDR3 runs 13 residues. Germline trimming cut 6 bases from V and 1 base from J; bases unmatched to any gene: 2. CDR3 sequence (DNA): TGTGCCATCAGGGGACAGCAGAACACTGAAGCTTTCTTT. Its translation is CAIRGQQNTEAFF.

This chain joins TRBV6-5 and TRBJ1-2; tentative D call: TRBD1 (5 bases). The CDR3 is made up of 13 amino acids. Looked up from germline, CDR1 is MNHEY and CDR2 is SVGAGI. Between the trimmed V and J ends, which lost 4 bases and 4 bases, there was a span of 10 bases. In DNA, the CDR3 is TGTGCCAGCAGTTCACAGGCGTTCTATGGCTACACCTTC. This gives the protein CASSSQAFYGYTF.

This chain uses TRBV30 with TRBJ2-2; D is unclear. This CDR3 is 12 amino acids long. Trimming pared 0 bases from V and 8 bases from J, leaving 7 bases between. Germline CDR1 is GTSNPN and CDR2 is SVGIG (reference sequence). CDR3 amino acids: CAWSVVAGELFF. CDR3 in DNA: TGTGCCTGGAGTGTGGTGGCGGGGGAGCTGTTTTTT.

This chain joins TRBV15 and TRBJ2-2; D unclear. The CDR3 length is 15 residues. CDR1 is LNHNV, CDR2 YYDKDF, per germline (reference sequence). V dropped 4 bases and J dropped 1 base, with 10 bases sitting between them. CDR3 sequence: CATSIARKNTGELFF. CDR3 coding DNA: TGTGCCACCAGCATAGCTCGGAAGAACACCGGGGAGCTGTTTTTT.

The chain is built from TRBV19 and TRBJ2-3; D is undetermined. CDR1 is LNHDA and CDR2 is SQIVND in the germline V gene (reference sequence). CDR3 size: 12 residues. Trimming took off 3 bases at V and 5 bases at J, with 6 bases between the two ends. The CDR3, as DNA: TGTGCCAGTAGTATGCGCGGAGATACGCAGTATTTT. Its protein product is CASSMRGDTQYF.

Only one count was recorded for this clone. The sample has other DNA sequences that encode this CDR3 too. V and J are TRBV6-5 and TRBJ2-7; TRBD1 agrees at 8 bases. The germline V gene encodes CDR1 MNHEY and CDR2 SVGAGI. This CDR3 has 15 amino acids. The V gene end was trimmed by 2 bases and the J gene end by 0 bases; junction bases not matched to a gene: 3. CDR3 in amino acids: CASSYGGTGSYEQYF. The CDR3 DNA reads TGTGCCAGCAGTTACGGGGGGACAGGCTCCTACGAGCAGTACTTC.

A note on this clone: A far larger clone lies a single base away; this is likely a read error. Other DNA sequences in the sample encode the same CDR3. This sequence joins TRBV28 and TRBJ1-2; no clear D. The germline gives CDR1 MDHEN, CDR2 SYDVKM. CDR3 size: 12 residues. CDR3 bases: TGTGCCGGCAGTTTAAGGCTCTATGGCTACACCTTC. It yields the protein CAGSLRLYGYTF.

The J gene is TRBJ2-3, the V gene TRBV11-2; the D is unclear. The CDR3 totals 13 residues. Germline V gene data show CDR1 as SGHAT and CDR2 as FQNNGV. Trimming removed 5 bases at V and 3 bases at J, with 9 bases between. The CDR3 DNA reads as TGTGCCAGCAGCCCCCCGGAGACAGATACGCAGTATTTT. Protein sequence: CASSPPETDTQYF.

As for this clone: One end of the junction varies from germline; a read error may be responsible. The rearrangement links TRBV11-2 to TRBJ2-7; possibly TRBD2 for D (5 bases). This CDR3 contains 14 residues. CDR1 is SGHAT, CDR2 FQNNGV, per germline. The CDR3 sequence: CANSLVVATGEQYF. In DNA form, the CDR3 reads TGTGCCAACAGCTTAGTGGTAGCGACGGGTGAGCAGTACTTC.

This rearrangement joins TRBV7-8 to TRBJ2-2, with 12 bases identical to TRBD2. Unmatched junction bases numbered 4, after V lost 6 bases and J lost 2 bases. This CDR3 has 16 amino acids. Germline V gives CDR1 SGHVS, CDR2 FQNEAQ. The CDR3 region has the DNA TGTGCCAGCAGTCGACTAGCGGGAGTTAACACCGGGGAGCTGTTTTTT. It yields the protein CASSRLAGVNTGELFF. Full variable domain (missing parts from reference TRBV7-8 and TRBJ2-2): GAGVSQSPRYKVAKRGQDVALRCDPISGHVSLFWYQQALGQGPEFLTYFQNEAQLDKSGLPSDRFFAERPEGSVSTLKIQRTQQEDSAVYLCASSRLAGVNTGELFFGEGSRLTVL.

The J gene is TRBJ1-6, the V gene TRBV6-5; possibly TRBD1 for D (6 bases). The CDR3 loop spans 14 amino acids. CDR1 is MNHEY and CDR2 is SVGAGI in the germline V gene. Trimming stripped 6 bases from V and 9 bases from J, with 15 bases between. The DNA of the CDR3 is TGTGCCAGCAGACTAAGGACAGAAATTTCACCCCTCCACTTT. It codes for CASRLRTEISPLHF.

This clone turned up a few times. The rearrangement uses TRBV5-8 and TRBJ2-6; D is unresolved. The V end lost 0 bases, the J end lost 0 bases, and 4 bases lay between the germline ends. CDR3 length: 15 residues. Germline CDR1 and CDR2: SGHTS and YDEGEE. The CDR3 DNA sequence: TGTGCCAGCAGCTTGGAGTACTCTGGGGCCAACGTCCTGACTTTC. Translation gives CASSLEYSGANVLTF.

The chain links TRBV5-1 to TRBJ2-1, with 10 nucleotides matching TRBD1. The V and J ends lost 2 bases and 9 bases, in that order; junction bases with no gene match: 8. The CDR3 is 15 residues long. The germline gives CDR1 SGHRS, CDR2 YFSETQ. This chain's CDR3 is CASSFRDRGKTEQFF. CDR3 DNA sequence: TGCGCCAGCAGCTTCCGGGACAGGGGTAAGACTGAGCAGTTCTTC.

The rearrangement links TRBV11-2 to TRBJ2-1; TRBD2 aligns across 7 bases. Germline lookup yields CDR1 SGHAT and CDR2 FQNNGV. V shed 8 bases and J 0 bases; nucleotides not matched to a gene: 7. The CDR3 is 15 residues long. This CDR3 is CASWGGRSSYNEQFF. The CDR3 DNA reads TGTGCCAGCTGGGGAGGGAGGAGCTCCTACAATGAGCAGTTCTTC.

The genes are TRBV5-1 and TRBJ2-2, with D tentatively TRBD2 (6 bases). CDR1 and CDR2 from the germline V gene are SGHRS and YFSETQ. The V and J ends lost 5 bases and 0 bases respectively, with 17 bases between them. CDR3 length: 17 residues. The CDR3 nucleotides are TGCGCCAGCAGAAAAAACCGGGACTCAACGAACACCGGGGAGCTGTTTTTT. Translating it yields CASRKNRDSTNTGELFF.

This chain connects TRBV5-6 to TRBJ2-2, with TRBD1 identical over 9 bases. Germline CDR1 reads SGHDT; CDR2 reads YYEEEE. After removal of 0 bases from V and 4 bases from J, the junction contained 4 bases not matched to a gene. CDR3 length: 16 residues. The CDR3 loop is CASSLGTGAITGELFF. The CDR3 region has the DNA TGTGCCAGCAGCTTGGGGACAGGGGCGATCACCGGGGAGCTGTTTTTT.

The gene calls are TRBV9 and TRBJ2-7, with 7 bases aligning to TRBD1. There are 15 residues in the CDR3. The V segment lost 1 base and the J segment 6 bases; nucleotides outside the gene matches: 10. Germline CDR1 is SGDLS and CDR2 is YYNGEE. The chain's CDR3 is CASSVRDSPVGEQYF. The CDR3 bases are TGTGCCAGCAGCGTACGGGACAGCCCCGTGGGCGAGCAGTACTTC.

CDR3 nucleotides: TGTGCCAGCAGCTTAAGGTGGCAGGGGGCCGACGAGCAGTACTTC. It codes for CASSLRWQGADEQYF. The rearrangement uses TRBV7-2 and TRBJ2-7, with 8 bases that match TRBD1. With V trimmed by 2 bases and J by 5 bases, 8 bases remained unmatched. The CDR3 loop spans 15 amino acids. Per germline, CDR1 SGHTA and CDR2 FQGNSA.

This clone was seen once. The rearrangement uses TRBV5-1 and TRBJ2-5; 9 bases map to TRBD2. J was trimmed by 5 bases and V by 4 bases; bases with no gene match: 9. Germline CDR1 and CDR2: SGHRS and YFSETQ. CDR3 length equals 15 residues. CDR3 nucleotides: TGCGCCAGCAGCCAAGGAGTAGCGGGAGCGGAGACCCAGTACTTC. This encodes CASSQGVAGAETQYF.